A selection of T cell receptor beta chains follows, all from one sample in a study of shared clonotypes between healthy human individuals. Clones were sequenced by immunoSEQ multiplex PCR, and TCRdb holds only the in-frame ones, with some missing. The profile covers over 950,000 clones, with 77% appearing a single time and roughly 0.9% taken by the ten largest. Material: memory CD4+ T cells from PBMCs. The source is a man aged 18 to 35 in good health. Some clones in this sample may be carry-over from other donors' samples. The CDR3 runs from the conserved cysteine through the conserved F or W. Fields, in order: J gene, D gene, V gene, clone size, CDR3 DNA, CDR3 protein. The D gene is left open where the match is weak. Expanded clones get a size class; other rows say once, few or many, or leave the size out.

TRBJ2-7,.,TRBV6-5,.,TGTGCCAGCAGCTCCCGTAGCGGATGGCAGTACTTC,CASSSRSGWQYF
TRBJ1-5,.,TRBV27,once,TGTGCCAGCAGTCCACAGGGCCAGCCCCAGCATTTT,CASSPQGQPQHF
TRBJ1-3,.,TRBV6-1,.,TGTGCCAGCAGTGGGACCAGCTCTGGAAACACCATATATTTT,CASSGTSSGNTIYF
TRBJ2-2,TRBD2,TRBV5-1,.,TGCGCCAGCAGCTTGGGACCGAGCGGGAGTGAGGGCGGGGAGCTGTTTTTT,CASSLGPSGSEGGELFF
TRBJ2-1,.,TRBV5-6,.,TGTGCCAGCAGCTTGGAGGCACCTTATTACAATGAGCAGTTCTTC,CASSLEAPYYNEQFF
TRBJ1-5,.,TRBV2,.,TGTGCCAGCAGGGAACAGGGTTTTAGAAATCAGCCCCAGCATTTT,CASREQGFRNQPQHF
TRBJ2-1,.,TRBV7-9,.,TGTGCCAGCAGCTCGGACATGGGCTATAATGAGCAGTTCTTC,CASSSDMGYNEQFF
TRBJ2-7,TRBD1,TRBV7-2,.,TGTGCCAGCAGCCCAGACAGGGGGCGGGACGAGCAGTACTTC,CASSPDRGRDEQYF
TRBJ2-1,.,TRBV30,.,TGTGCCTGGAGATCCCGCGGCGCCAGCTCCTACAATGAGCAGTTCTTC,CAWRSRGASSYNEQFF
TRBJ1-1,.,TRBV25-1,.,TGTGCCAGCAGTTCCGGACGGCCTTATCTGAACACTGAAGCTTTCTTT,CASSSGRPYLNTEAFF
TRBJ2-5,TRBD2,TRBV7-9,.,TGTGCCAGCAGTATGACTAGCGGTTTGGAGACCCAGTACTTC,CASSMTSGLETQYF
TRBJ2-1,TRBD1,TRBV25-1,once,TGTGCCAGCAGACCACTTGGGGACAGTGCCTCCAATGAGCAGTTCTTC,CASRPLGDSASNEQFF
TRBJ2-1,.,TRBV20-1,.,TGCAGTGCTCCGCTGGCCCAAAGACAGTTCTTC,CSAPLAQRQFF
TRBJ1-1,TRBD1,TRBV10-3,.,TGTGCCATCAGTGAACAGGGGACGGCCACTGAAGCTTTCTTT,CAISEQGTATEAFF
TRBJ1-5,.,TRBV7-3,.,TGTGCCAGCAGCCCCCGCGCGGCTAATCAGCCCCAGCATTTT,CASSPRAANQPQHF
TRBJ2-1,.,TRBV4-1,.,TGCGCCAGCAGCCCTCCAATTAGGGGAAGCGACAATGAGCAGTTCTTC,CASSPPIRGSDNEQFF
TRBJ2-1,.,TRBV5-1,.,TGCGCCAGCAGCTTGGCCCTGGGGAGACGAGTGTCTGAGCAGTTCTTC,CASSLALGRRVSEQFF
TRBJ1-1,.,TRBV25-1,.,TGTGCCAGCAGTGAATCTGGCTCCGGAGGCACTGAAGCTTTCTTT,CASSESGSGGTEAFF
TRBJ2-1,.,TRBV7-2,.,TGTGCCAGCAGCTTAAGGCGAACTAGAGGAGAAGGGAATGAGCAGTTCTTC,CASSLRRTRGEGNEQFF
TRBJ1-2,.,TRBV19,.,TGTGCCAGTAGTACAACAGGGCCCTATGGCTACACCTTC,CASSTTGPYGYTF
TRBJ2-7,TRBD2,TRBV19,.,TGTGCCAGTAGTATAAAAGGACTAGCGGGAGGGTACGGCTACGAGCAGTACTTC,CASSIKGLAGGYGYEQYF
TRBJ2-7,TRBD1,TRBV28,.,TGTGCCAGCAGTTCGCCCGGGACAGGATCCTACGAGCAGTACTTC,CASSSPGTGSYEQYF
TRBJ1-2,TRBD1,TRBV19,.,TGTGCCAGTAGAACGGACAGGGTCTATGGCTACACCTTC,CASRTDRVYGYTF
TRBJ1-1,.,TRBV30,once,TGTGCCTGGGGCACCCCAGGGGTTGAGGAAGCTTTCTTT,CAWGTPGVEEAFF
TRBJ2-7,.,TRBV30,once,TGTGCCTGGAGTCCGTCCTACGAGCAGTACTTC,CAWSPSYEQYF
TRBJ1-4,TRBD1,TRBV28,.,TGTGCCAGCAGCCGGGGACAGAGTAATGAAAAACTGTTTTTT,CASSRGQSNEKLFF
TRBJ2-2,TRBD1,TRBV7-2,.,TGTGCCAGCAATAACAGGGGGAACACCGGGGAGCTGTTTTTT,CASNNRGNTGELFF
TRBJ2-3,.,TRBV6-6,.,TGTGCCAGCAGATCCTCCACAGATACGCAGTATTTT,CASRSSTDTQYF
TRBJ2-2,.,TRBV7-2,.,TGTGCCAGCAGCTTAGGGGCGGGGCCCCTCACCGGGGAGCTGTTTTTT,CASSLGAGPLTGELFF
TRBJ2-1,TRBD2,TRBV7-2,.,TGTGCCAGCCGTAGCGGGCCGAGTACGATCAATGAGCAGTTCTTC,CASRSGPSTINEQFF
TRBJ2-1,TRBD1,TRBV2,.,TGTGCCAGCAGGAGTAGACAGGGGCGAAACTACAATGAGCAGTTCTTC,CASRSRQGRNYNEQFF
TRBJ2-5,.,TRBV4-1,.,TGCGCCAGCAGCCAAGCCCTCCAAGAGACCCAGTACTTC,CASSQALQETQYF
TRBJ1-5,.,TRBV19,.,TGTGCCAGTAGTATTTTGGTAAGCAATCAGCCCCAGCATTTT,CASSILVSNQPQHF
TRBJ2-7,.,TRBV18,.,TGTGCCAGCTCACCCCAAACGAGGGGTACCTACGAGCAGTACTTC,CASSPQTRGTYEQYF
TRBJ1-2,TRBD1,TRBV28,.,TGTGCCAGCAGCCGAAGGGACAGGGGACACCCTCGCCTAGTACTTTATGGCTACACCTTC,CASSRRDRGHPRLVLYGYTF
TRBJ1-1,.,TRBV28,few,TGTGCCAGCAGTTTAAGCGCAGGGATGGGCACTGAAGCTTTCTTT,CASSLSAGMGTEAFF
TRBJ2-7,.,TRBV6-5,.,TGTGCCGTGGGTAGCGGAGAGCAGTACTTC,CAVGSGEQYF
TRBJ1-5,.,TRBV7-9,.,TGTGCCAGCAGCCTGCTGGGTCAGGGCAATCAGCCCCAGCATTTT,CASSLLGQGNQPQHF
TRBJ2-7,.,TRBV7-2,.,TGTGCCAGCAGCTCCAGGACAGCGGGCGGCGAGCAGTACTTC,CASSSRTAGGEQYF
TRBJ2-5,.,TRBV5-6,.,TGTGCCAGCAGCTTAAGGGAAGGAGAGACCCAGTACTTC,CASSLREGETQYF
TRBJ2-3,TRBD2,TRBV5-1,.,TGCGCCAGCAGCTTAGCGGGAGGGCCTGTAGATACGCAGTATTTT,CASSLAGGPVDTQYF
TRBJ1-5,.,TRBV2,.,TGTGCCAGCAGTGAAGCGCTTCGGTCAGGGCCCGATCAGCCCCAGCATTTT,CASSEALRSGPDQPQHF